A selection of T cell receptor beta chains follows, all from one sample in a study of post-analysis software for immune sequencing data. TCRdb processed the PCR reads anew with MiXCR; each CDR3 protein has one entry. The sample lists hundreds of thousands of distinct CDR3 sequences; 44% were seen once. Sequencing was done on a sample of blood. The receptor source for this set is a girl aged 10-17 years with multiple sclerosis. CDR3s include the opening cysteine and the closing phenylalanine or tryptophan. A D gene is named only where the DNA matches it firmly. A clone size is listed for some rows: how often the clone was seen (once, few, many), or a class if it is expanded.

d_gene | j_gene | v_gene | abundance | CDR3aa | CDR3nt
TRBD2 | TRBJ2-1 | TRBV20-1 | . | CSATAGTSFYEQFF | TGCAGTGCTACCGCCGGGACTAGCTTCTATGAGCAGTTCTTC
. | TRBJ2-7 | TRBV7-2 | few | CASSPAAYEQYF | TGTGCCAGCAGCCCCGCAGCCTACGAGCAGTACTTC
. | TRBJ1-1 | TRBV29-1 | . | CSVVQGRGTEAFF | TGCAGCGTTGTACAGGGAAGAGGGACTGAAGCTTTCTTT
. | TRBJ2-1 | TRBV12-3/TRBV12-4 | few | CASSRHRLEGSDEQFF | TGTGCCAGCAGCCGACACCGACTAGAAGGAAGCGATGAGCAGTTCTTC
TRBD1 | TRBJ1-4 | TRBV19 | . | CASRWGTANEKLFF | TGTGCCAGTAGGTGGGGGACAGCTAATGAAAAACTGTTTTTT
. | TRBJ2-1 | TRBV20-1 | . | CSARDSSGGWGNEQFF | TGCAGTGCTAGAGATTCCAGCGGAGGTTGGGGCAATGAGCAGTTCTTC
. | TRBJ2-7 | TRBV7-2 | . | CASSPRTPGSYEQYF | TGTGCCAGCAGCCCGCGTACACCTGGATCCTACGAGCAGTACTTC
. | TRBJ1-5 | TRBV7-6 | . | CASSGPNQLQHF | TGTGCCAGCAGCGGCCCCAATCAGCTCCAGCATTTT
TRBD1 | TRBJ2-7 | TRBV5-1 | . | CASSWTGTGGSYEQYF | TGCGCCAGCAGCTGGACCGGGACAGGGGGTAGTTACGAGCAGTACTTC
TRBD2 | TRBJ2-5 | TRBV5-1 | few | CASSLETSGRAETQYF | TGCGCCAGCAGCTTGGAGACTAGCGGGAGAGCGGAGACCCAGTACTTC
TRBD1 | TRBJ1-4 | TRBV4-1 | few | CASSRTQGEIEKLFF | TGCGCCAGCAGCCGTACACAGGGGGAAATTGAAAAACTGTTTTTT
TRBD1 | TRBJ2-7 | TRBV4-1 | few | CASSQPPLVSGTGSYEQYF | TGCGCCAGCAGCCAACCCCCATTGGTGTCAGGGACAGGGTCCTACGAGCAGTACTTC
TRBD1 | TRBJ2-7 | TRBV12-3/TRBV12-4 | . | CASNTGVAYEQYF | TGTGCCAGCAATACAGGGGTTGCCTACGAGCAGTACTTC
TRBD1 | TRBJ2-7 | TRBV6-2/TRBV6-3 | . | CASTGQGIPYEQYF | TGTGCCAGCACTGGACAGGGGATTCCCTACGAGCAGTACTTC
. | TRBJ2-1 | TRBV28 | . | CASSFAPRGNEQFF | TGTGCCAGCAGTTTTGCCCCTCGTGGGAATGAGCAGTTCTTC
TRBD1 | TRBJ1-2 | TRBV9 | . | CASSPSGDRGDGYTF | TGTGCCAGCAGTCCCTCCGGGGACAGGGGGGACGGCTACACCTTC
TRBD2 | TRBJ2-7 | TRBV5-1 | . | CASSLRLAGEAEQYF | TGCGCCAGCAGCTTACGACTAGCGGGTGAAGCGGAGCAGTACTTC
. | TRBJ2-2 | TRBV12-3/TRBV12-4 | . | CASSYPGELFF | TGTGCCAGCAGTTACCCTGGGGAGCTGTTTTTT
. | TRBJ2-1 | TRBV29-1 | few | CSVEDRVGGAYNEQFF | TGCAGCGTTGAAGATCGGGTAGGGGGTGCCTACAATGAGCAGTTCTTC
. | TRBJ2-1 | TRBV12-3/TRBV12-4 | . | CASSLVRPASNNEQFF | TGTGCCAGCAGTTTGGTTCGACCGGCGAGTAACAATGAGCAGTTCTTC
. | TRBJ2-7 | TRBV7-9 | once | CASSTRAEVKDEQYF | TGTGCCAGCAGCACAAGGGCAGAGGTGAAGGACGAGCAGTACTTC
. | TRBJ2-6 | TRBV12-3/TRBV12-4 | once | CASSFPISVSGANVLTF | TGTGCCAGCAGTTTCCCGATCAGCGTTTCTGGGGCCAACGTCCTGACTTTC
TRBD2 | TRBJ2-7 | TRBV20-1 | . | CSALREVRYEQYF | TGCAGTGCTTTACGGGAGGTCCGCTACGAGCAGTACTTC
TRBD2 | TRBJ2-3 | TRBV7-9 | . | CASSSPPSGGTTDTQYF | TGTGCCAGCAGCTCCCCCCCAAGCGGGGGGACCACGGATACGCAGTATTTT
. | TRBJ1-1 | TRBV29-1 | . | CSVEGGRNTEAFF | TGCAGCGTTGAAGGGGGCCGGAACACTGAAGCTTTCTTT
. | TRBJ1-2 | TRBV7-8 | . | CANSLVVGTYGYTF | TGTGCCAACAGCTTAGTTGTCGGAACCTATGGCTACACCTTC
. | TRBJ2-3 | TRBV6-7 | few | CASSYSRVGTDTQYF | TGTGCCAGCAGTTACTCGAGGGTAGGCACAGATACGCAGTATTTT
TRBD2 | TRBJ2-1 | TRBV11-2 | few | CASSLQRGFYNEQFF | TGTGCCAGCAGCTTACAGCGGGGTTTCTACAATGAGCAGTTCTTC
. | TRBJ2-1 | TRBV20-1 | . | CSARAQGGRDEQFF | TGCAGTGCTAGGGCCCAGGGGGGGCGCGATGAGCAGTTCTTC
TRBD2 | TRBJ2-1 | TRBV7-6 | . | CASSQGLAGRNEQFF | TGTGCCAGCAGTCAGGGACTAGCGGGTAGGAATGAGCAGTTCTTC
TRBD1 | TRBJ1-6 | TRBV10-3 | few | CAIRAGQGVSPLHF | TGTGCCATCAGGGCCGGACAGGGAGTGTCACCCCTCCACTTT
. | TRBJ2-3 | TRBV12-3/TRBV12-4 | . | CASSLRRLADAEYF | TGTGCCAGCAGTTTAAGGCGGCTGGCAGATGCGGAGTATTTT
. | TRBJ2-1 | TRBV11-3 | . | CASSYDGSSYNERFF | TGTGCCAGCAGCTACGACGGGAGCTCCTACAATGAGCGGTTCTTC
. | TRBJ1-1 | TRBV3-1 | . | CASSPEVWGNPNTEAFF | TGTGCCAGCAGCCCCGAGGTTTGGGGGAACCCGAACACTGAAGCTTTCTTT
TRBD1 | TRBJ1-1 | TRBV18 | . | CASSRSGTDRRANTEAFF | TGTGCCAGCTCTCGATCCGGGACAGATCGCCGGGCGAACACTGAAGCTTTCTTT
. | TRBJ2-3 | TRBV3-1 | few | CASTWGRFPRTDTQYF | TGTGCCAGCACCTGGGGGCGCTTTCCCCGCACAGATACGCAGTATTTT
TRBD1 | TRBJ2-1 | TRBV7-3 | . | CASSVKQGFDEQFF | TGTGCCAGCAGCGTGAAACAGGGGTTCGATGAGCAGTTCTTC
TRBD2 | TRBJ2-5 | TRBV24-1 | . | CATSPTGTSGSFEQYF | TGTGCCACCAGCCCAACCGGGACTAGCGGGAGTTTTGAGCAGTACTTC
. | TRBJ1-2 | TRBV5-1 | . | CASSPNIDGYTF | TGCGCCAGCAGCCCAAACATTGATGGCTACACCTTC
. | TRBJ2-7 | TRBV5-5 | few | CASSFVHRSYEQYF | TGTGCCAGCAGCTTTGTGCACCGCTCCTACGAGCAGTACTTC
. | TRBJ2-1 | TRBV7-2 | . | CASSLEVRYKKGHEQFF | TGTGCCAGCAGCTTAGAAGTTAGGTACAAAAAGGGACATGAGCAGTTCTTC
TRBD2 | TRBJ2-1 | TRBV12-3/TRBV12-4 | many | CATQTSLNEQFF | TGTGCCACCCAGACTAGCTTGAATGAGCAGTTCTTC
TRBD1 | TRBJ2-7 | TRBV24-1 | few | CATSDRQGSYEQYF | TGTGCCACCAGTGATCGACAGGGCTCCTACGAGCAGTACTTC
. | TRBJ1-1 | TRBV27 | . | CASSFRPLNTEAFF | TGTGCCAGCAGTTTTAGACCCCTGAACACTGAAGCTTTCTTT
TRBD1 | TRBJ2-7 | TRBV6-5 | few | CASSYGSGQGSYEQYF | TGTGCCAGCAGTTATGGGTCGGGACAGGGATCCTACGAGCAGTACTTC
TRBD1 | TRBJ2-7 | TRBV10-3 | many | CAMGQGSTYEQYF | TGTGCCATGGGACAGGGGAGTACCTACGAGCAGTACTTC
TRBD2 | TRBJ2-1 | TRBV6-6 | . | CASSLTGLANNEQFF | TGTGCCAGCAGTTTGACGGGACTAGCCAACAATGAGCAGTTCTTC
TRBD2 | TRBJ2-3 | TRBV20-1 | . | CSARDVTSGVVDTQYF | TGCAGTGCTAGAGACGTGACTAGCGGGGTTGTGGATACGCAGTATTTT
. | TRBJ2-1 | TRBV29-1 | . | CSVGGGYPSYNEQFF | TGCAGCGTTGGGGGTGGCTACCCATCCTACAATGAGCAGTTCTTC
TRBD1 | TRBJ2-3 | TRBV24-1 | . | CATSDSGQGADTQYF | TGTGCCACCAGTGATTCTGGACAGGGGGCAGATACGCAGTATTTT
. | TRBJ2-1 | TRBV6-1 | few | CASSESREGQFF | TGTGCCAGCAGTGAATCGAGAGAGGGGCAGTTCTTC
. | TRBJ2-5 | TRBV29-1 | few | CSSKGRLQETQYF | TGCAGCTCCAAGGGACGCCTTCAAGAGACCCAGTACTTC
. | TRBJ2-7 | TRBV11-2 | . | CASSFSGGYRSEQYF | TGTGCCAGCAGCTTTTCTGGGGGCTACAGATCCGAGCAGTACTTC
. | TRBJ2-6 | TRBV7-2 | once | CASSLGVGGANVLTF | TGTGCCAGCAGCTTGGGCGTAGGTGGGGCCAACGTCCTGACTTTC
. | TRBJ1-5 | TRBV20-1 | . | CSASWPGGNQPQHF | TGCAGTGCTAGTTGGCCAGGGGGCAATCAGCCCCAGCATTTT
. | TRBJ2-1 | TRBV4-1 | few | CASSQDVGNSFYNEQFF | TGCGCCAGCAGCCAAGATGTGGGGAATTCCTTCTACAATGAGCAGTTCTTC
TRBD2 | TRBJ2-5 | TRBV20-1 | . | CSARSLAGNQETQYF | TGCAGTGCTAGGTCCCTAGCGGGAAACCAAGAGACCCAGTACTTC